This entry concerns a single T cell receptor beta chain. Its antigen is as yet unknown. Adult Caucasians living in Nashville, Tennessee made up all of the donors. The data originate from a study of shared clonotypes between healthy human individuals. Study overall: A donor's plate count was three for CD4 naive and three for CD4 memory; CD8 naive had two and CD8 memory one. Findings of the study overall: Generally, estimated richness proved larger in naive subsets than it did in memory subsets.

TCRdb's table, derived via immunoSEQ multiplex PCR, lists solely in-frame clones and lacks some. Here the sample spans a few hundred thousand clones, roughly 80% being singletons. CDR1 is SGHKS, CDR2 YYEKEE, per germline (reference sequence). Deletions cut 0 bases from V and 2 bases from J, with 9 bases between. The CDR3 has 15 residues. Sequencing was carried out using memory CD4+ T cells sorted from blood. Subset defined: CD45RA-negative fraction. The chain couples TRBV5-5 to TRBJ2-1, with D uncertain. The origin of this receptor is a man aged 30-40 years in good health. CDR3 residues: CASSLGPLTYNEQFF. The CDR3 DNA follows: TGTGCCAGCAGCTTGGGGCCTCTAACCTACAATGAGCAGTTCTTC.